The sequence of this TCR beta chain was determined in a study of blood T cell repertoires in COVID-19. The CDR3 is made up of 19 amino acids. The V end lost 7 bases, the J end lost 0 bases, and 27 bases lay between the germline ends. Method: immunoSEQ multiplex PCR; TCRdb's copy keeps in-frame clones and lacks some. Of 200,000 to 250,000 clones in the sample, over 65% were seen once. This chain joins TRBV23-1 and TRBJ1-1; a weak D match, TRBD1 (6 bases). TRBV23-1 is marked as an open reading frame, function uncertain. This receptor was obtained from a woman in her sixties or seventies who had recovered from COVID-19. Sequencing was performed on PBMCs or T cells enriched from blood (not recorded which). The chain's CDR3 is CASTRIRGQLPLMNTEAFF. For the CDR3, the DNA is TGCGCCAGCACCAGAATCAGGGGACAACTCCCCCTCATGAACACTGAAGCTTTCTTT.